Below, 31 T cell receptor beta chains from the same sample are listed, as sequenced in a study of regulatory T cells in long-lasting Graves disease. TCR beta libraries were built with iRepertoire HTBI primers and Arm-PCR of CDR3 regions. TCRdb redid the calling of the multiplex PCR reads with MiXCR, one entry per CDR3 protein. The repertoire consists of hundreds of thousands of distinct CDR3 sequences, with approximately 15% occurring once and the leading ten covering about 17%. The time point: newly diagnosed GD, antithyroid drugs for less than 3 months. Following extraction of RNA from PBMCs, that RNA was used to make the TCR library. These data are also associated with another study on T cells in Graves' hyperthyroidism and ophthalmopathy.

The specimen comprised peripheral blood mononuclear cells (PBMCs), sampled at new diagnosis, from a patient treated with antithyroid drugs. Receptors originate from a woman aged 25 to 45 with Graves disease.

This clonotype was detected many times. The V call is TRBV15, the J call TRBJ2-1; 9 bases are shared with TRBD2. Germline assignment: CDR1 LNHNV and CDR2 YYDKDF (reference sequence). The CDR3 sequence is 16 residues long. After removal of 0 bases from V and 8 bases from J, the junction contained 8 bases not matched to a gene. The CDR3 protein is CATSRDWASGMDEQFF. CDR3 DNA sequence: TGTGCCACCAGCAGAGATTGGGCTAGCGGGATGGATGAGCAGTTCTTC.

The CDR3 sequence is CASSLGQGGTTEQFF. CDR3 in DNA: TGCGCCAGCAGCTTGGGACAGGGAGGGACTACCGAGCAGTTCTTC. This chain connects TRBV5-1 to TRBJ2-1; tentatively, D is TRBD1 or TRBD2 (7 bases each). Germline loops: CDR1 SGHRS, CDR2 YFSETQ. The length of the CDR3 is 15 residues. V lost 0 bases to trimming and J lost 10 bases, with 17 bases between them.

This rearrangement joins TRBV19 to TRBJ1-4; no clear D gene. In germline, CDR1 is LNHDA, CDR2 SQIVND (reference sequence). Trimming cost V 4 bases and J 5 bases, with 14 bases left between them. This CDR3 is 15 amino acids long. The CDR3 region is CASSSPATGNEKLFF. Here the CDR3 DNA reads TGTGCCAGTAGTAGTCCGGCGACGGGGAATGAAAAACTGTTTTTT.

This clonotype was counted only a few times. The chain recombines TRBV28 with TRBJ2-7; possibly TRBD2 for D (6 bases). Trimming stripped 2 bases from V and 5 bases from J, with 13 bases between. The CDR3 is made up of 14 amino acids. Germline V gives CDR1 MDHEN, CDR2 SYDVKM. CDR3 protein: CASSLLGGLDEQYF. Written as DNA, the CDR3 is TGTGCCAGCAGTTTACTCGGGGGACTTGACGAGCAGTACTTC.

This clonotype has a handful of counts. V gene TRBV9 combines with J gene TRBJ2-3; tentatively, D is TRBD2 (6 bases). CDR1 and CDR2 (germline): SGDLS, YYNGEE. V lost 2 bases and J lost 4, with 8 bases in between. The CDR3 has 13 amino acids. The CDR3 DNA sequence: TGTGCCAGCAGCGTCCCGGGGGCAGATACGCAGTATTTT. This sequence encodes CASSVPGADTQYF.

This clonotype was seen at least ten times. This chain links TRBV7-2 with TRBJ2-6, with unresolved D. The CDR3 length is 17 residues. In germline, CDR1 is SGHTA, CDR2 FQGNSA. Trimming shortened V by 1 base and J by 0 bases, and 10 bases separated the two germline ends. CDR3 residues: CASSLVVKISGANVLTF. The CDR3 DNA sequence: TGTGCCAGCAGCTTAGTGGTGAAGATCTCTGGGGCCAACGTCCTGACTTTC.

This chain joins TRBV30 and TRBJ1-1; D gene uncertain. Deletions cut 5 bases from V and 5 bases from J, with 12 bases between. There are 12 residues in the CDR3. CDR1 and CDR2 from the germline V gene are GTSNPN and SVGIG (reference sequence). The CDR3: CAWAWGGTEAFF. DNA of the CDR3: TGTGCCTGGGCGTGGGGAGGGACTGAAGCTTTCTTT.

The rearrangement links TRBV7-3 to TRBJ1-2; D uncertain. Germline V gives CDR1 SGHTA, CDR2 FQGTGA. Trimming left V 5 bases short and J 8 bases short, with 15 bases between. CDR3 length: 13 residues. Here the CDR3 reads CASSRDLGFGYTF. For the CDR3, the DNA is TGTGCCAGCAGCCGTGATCTGGGTTTCGGCTACACCTTC.

This clonotype was counted between two and nine times. The chain has TRBV12-3 or TRBV12-4 and TRBJ1-3, with TRBD1 identical over 11 bases. The CDR3 is 18 amino acids. V trimming: 1 base; J trimming: 3 bases; junction bases outside the gene matches: 8. Here the CDR3 reads CASSLGPGQGVSGNTIYF. The CDR3 region has the DNA TGTGCCAGCAGTTTAGGTCCGGGACAGGGGGTGAGTGGAAACACCATATATTTT.

This clonotype has ten or more counts. The chain links TRBV7-9 to TRBJ2-2; D remains unclear. The CDR3 contains 14 residues. Per germline, CDR1 SEHNR and CDR2 FQNEAQ (reference sequence). Trimming removed 2 bases at V and 0 bases at J, with 4 bases between. The CDR3, as DNA: TGTGCCAGCAGCTTAAGACCGAACACCGGGGAGCTGTTTTTT. Its translation is CASSLRPNTGELFF. The whole variable domain, remainder taken from reference TRBV7-9 and TRBJ2-2, is DTGVSQNPRHKITKRGQNVTFRCDPISEHNRLYWYRQTLGQGPEFLTYFQNEAQLEKSRLLSDRFSAERPKGSFSTLEIQRTEQGDSAMYLCASSLRPNTGELFFGEGSRLTVL.

This clonotype was seen many times. The V and J genes are TRBV13 and TRBJ2-7; TRBD1 agrees at 9 bases. Germline lookup yields CDR1 PRHDT and CDR2 FYEKMQ (reference sequence). The CDR3 runs 15 residues. V lost 5 bases and J lost 3; bases outside the gene matches: 8. The CDR3 loop is CASSTTGTGFYEQYF. CDR3 sequence (DNA): TGTGCCAGCAGCACGACCGGGACAGGGTTCTACGAGCAGTACTTC. Based on the CDR3 plus reference TRBV13 and TRBJ2-7, the full variable domain is AAGVIQSPRHLIKEKRETATLKCYPIPRHDTVYWYQQGPGQDPQFLISFYEKMQSDKGSIPDRFSAQQFSDYHSELNMSSLELGDSALYFCASSTTGTGFYEQYFGPGTRLTVT.

This clonotype was seen repeatedly, ten times or more. The V and J genes are TRBV2 and TRBJ1-4; 8 nucleotides agree with TRBD1. The germline gives CDR1 SNHLY, CDR2 FYNNEI. V lost 2 bases to trimming and J lost 7 bases; unmatched junction nucleotides: 12. CDR3 length equals 17 residues. The CDR3 DNA follows: TGTGCCAGCAGTGAAACTTGGGGGCAGGGGGCTTCTGAAAAACTGTTTTTT. This gives the protein CASSETWGQGASEKLFF.

This clonotype turned up a few times. V gene TRBV4-1 combines with J gene TRBJ2-7; 9 bases align to TRBD1. The CDR3 runs to 14 residues. Germline values: CDR1 MGHRA, CDR2 YSYEKL. J gave up 6 bases and V 5 bases, and 8 bases lay outside the gene matches. CDR3 bases: TGCGCCAGCAGCTACGGACAGGGGAAAAGCGAGCAGTACTTC. This codes for CASSYGQGKSEQYF.

About this clonotype: This clone may be a read error of a much larger clone one base away. The DNA is left out, because the CDR3 cannot be placed on it with certainty; the CDR3 is given as TCRdb lists it. The chain links TRBV27 to TRBJ2-7; the table names TRBD2, a call not compared with the DNA. CDR1 and CDR2 from the germline V gene are MNHEY and SMNVEV (reference sequence). The CDR3 is 15 amino acids in total, end residues counted. CDR3 protein: CASSFWGRGSYEQHF.

This clonotype was seen many times. This chain connects TRBV29-1 to TRBJ1-1; 10 bases line up with TRBD1. The CDR3 contains 15 residues. Germline CDR1 and CDR2: SQVTM and ANQGSEA. The CDR3 DNA reads as TGCATCCGGGTGGGACAGGGGAAGAAGAACACTGAAGCTTTCTTT. Protein product: CIRVGQGKKNTEAFF.

Many counts were recorded for this clonotype. The chain employs TRBV27 and TRBJ2-3; no reliable D call. V was trimmed by 5 bases and J by 0 bases, leaving 9 bases between them. The CDR3 is made up of 14 amino acids. Germline CDR1 MNHEY, CDR2 SMNVEV (reference sequence). The CDR3 loop is CASSRLTSTDTQYF. CDR3 in DNA: TGTGCCAGCAGTCGATTGACTAGCACAGATACGCAGTATTTT.

This chain uses TRBV19 with TRBJ1-5; 8 bases match TRBD1. CDR3 length: 18 amino acids. V was pared by 7 bases and J by 5 bases, with 19 bases of the junction left unmatched. The germline CDR1 and CDR2 sequences are LNHDA and SQIVND (reference sequence). CDR3 region: CASNLKGTGTGGYQPQHF. The CDR3 DNA sequence: TGTGCCAGTAACCTAAAGGGCACCGGGACAGGTGGCTATCAGCCCCAGCATTTT. Together with reference TRBV19 and TRBJ1-5, the CDR3 gives the full variable domain: DGGITQSPKYLFRKEGQNVTLSCEQNLNHDAMYWYRQDPGQGLRLIYYSQIVNDFQKGDIAEGYSVSREKKESFPLTVTSAQKNPTAFYLCASNLKGTGTGGYQPQHFGDGTRLSIL.

A remark on this clonotype: The final CDR3 position lacks the conserved phenylalanine or tryptophan, pointing to a likely read error. The chain recombines TRBV7-9 with TRBJ2-7, with TRBD1 matching over 7 bases. The CDR3 has 12 residues. V dropped 5 bases and J dropped 3; count of bases not matched to a gene: 1. Germline CDR1 reads SEHNR; CDR2 reads FQNEAQ (reference sequence). The CDR3 reads CASSDRVYEQYL. In DNA form, the CDR3 reads TGTGCCAGCAGCGACAGGGTCTACGAGCAGTACCTC.

This clonotype has more than one count but fewer than ten. The chain is built from TRBV7-9 and TRBJ2-2, with D tentatively TRBD1 (6 bases). The CDR3 is 16 residues long. Trimming stripped 2 bases from V and 6 bases from J, with 16 bases between. The germline CDR1 and CDR2 sequences are SEHNR and FQNEAQ (reference sequence). In nucleotides, the CDR3 is TGTGCCAGCAGCTTACAGGGGTTAAGAAGGTCCGGGGAGCTGTTTTTT. Translating gives CASSLQGLRRSGELFF. Based on the CDR3 plus reference TRBV7-9 and TRBJ2-2, the full variable domain is DTGVSQNPRHKITKRGQNVTFRCDPISEHNRLYWYRQTLGQGPEFLTYFQNEAQLEKSRLLSDRFSAERPKGSFSTLEIQRTEQGDSAMYLCASSLQGLRRSGELFFGEGSRLTVL.

This clonotype occurred many times. The chain joins TRBV28 to TRBJ2-5; the match to TRBD2 covers 7 bases. Per germline, CDR1 MDHEN and CDR2 SYDVKM. Trimming at V came to 2 bases and at J to 4 bases, leaving 7 bases not matched to a gene. The CDR3 has 15 residues. Here the CDR3 reads CASSLSIAGRETQYF. CDR3 DNA sequence: TGTGCCAGCAGTTTAAGTATAGCGGGCAGAGAGACCCAGTACTTC. The full variable domain, in which reference TRBV28 and TRBJ2-5 provide the parts outside the CDR3, is DVKVTQSSRYLVKRTGEKVFLECVQDMDHENMFWYRQDPGLGLRLIYFSYDVKMKEKGDIPEGYSVSREKKERFSLILESASTNQTSMYLCASSLSIAGRETQYFGPGTRLLVL.

The V call is TRBV11-2, the J call TRBJ1-1; D perhaps matches TRBD1 (5 bases). V lost 4 bases to trimming and J lost 1 base, with 10 bases between them. The CDR3 sequence is 14 residues long. CDR1 is SGHAT, CDR2 FQNNGV, per germline. CDR3 sequence reads: CASSSYRPNTEAFF. CDR3 in DNA: TGTGCCAGCAGCTCGTACAGGCCGAACACTGAAGCTTTCTTT.

The chain joins TRBV10-3 to TRBJ2-7; 15 nucleotides match TRBD2. Germline CDR1 ENHRY, CDR2 SYGVKD. The ends lost 5 bases at V and 1 base at J; junction bases unmatched: 3. This CDR3 is built from 16 residues. As DNA, the CDR3 is TGTGCCATCAGTCCGGGACTAGCGGGAGGTTCCTACGAGCAGTACTTC. This gives the protein CAISPGLAGGSYEQYF.

This chain uses TRBV19 with TRBJ1-5; D perhaps matches TRBD1 (5 bases). Trimming stripped 5 bases from V and 4 bases from J, with 24 bases between. CDR3 size: 18 residues. Per germline, CDR1 LNHDA and CDR2 SQIVND (reference sequence). The CDR3 region is CASSGSEVQGGKNQPQHF. CDR3 DNA: TGTGCCAGTAGTGGTTCTGAGGTGCAGGGTGGGAAAAATCAGCCCCAGCATTTT.

This clonotype has at least ten counts. The chain has TRBV29-1 and TRBJ1-5, with 7 nucleotides matching TRBD1. Germline CDR1 and CDR2: SQVTM and ANQGSEA. The CDR3 is 13 amino acids. The V gene end was trimmed by 6 bases and the J gene end by 4 bases; junction bases not matched to a gene: 6. In DNA, the CDR3 is TGCAGCGTCCGGGACAGAGAGAATCAGCCCCAGCATTTT. Its protein product is CSVRDRENQPQHF.

The sample holds a few counts of this clonotype. The rearrangement uses TRBV20-1 and TRBJ2-7; the D gene is possibly TRBD1 (6 bases). This CDR3 contains 16 residues. Trimming took 0 bases from V and 1 from J, leaving 16 bases between them. Germline CDR1 and CDR2: DFQATT and SNEGSKA (reference sequence). CDR3 protein: CSARDQGGVRSYEQYF. Written as DNA, the CDR3 is TGCAGTGCTAGAGATCAAGGGGGAGTGAGGTCCTACGAGCAGTACTTC.

This clonotype has more than one count but fewer than ten. CDR3 region: CASSQAFSGSLYEQFF. CDR3 coding DNA: TGTGCCAGCAGCCAAGCTTTTAGCGGGAGTCTGTATGAGCAGTTCTTC. V and J are TRBV3-1 and TRBJ2-1; 9 bases match TRBD2. Germline V lookup: CDR1 LGHDT, CDR2 YNNKEL (reference sequence). CDR3 size: 16 residues. V shed 1 base, J shed 8 bases, and the junction held 9 bases outside the gene matches.

This clonotype came up a few times. The chain has TRBV7-3 and TRBJ2-1; 8 bases map to TRBD2. Germline V gene sequence: CDR1 SGHTA, CDR2 FQGTGA. V was pared by 4 bases and J by 2 bases, with 4 bases of the junction left unmatched. The CDR3 has 15 residues. The CDR3 reads CASSSGGGTYNEQFF. The CDR3 DNA is TGTGCCAGCAGCTCCGGGGGGGGCACCTACAATGAGCAGTTCTTC.

The table lists this clonotype with a few counts. V gene TRBV20-1 combines with J gene TRBJ2-1; 15 bases map to TRBD2. Germline V CDR1 and CDR2: DFQATT, SNEGSKA (reference sequence). The CDR3 contains 17 residues. The ends lost 4 bases at V and 5 bases at J; junction bases unmatched: 9. CDR3 residues: CSAKGTSGRSTDNEQFF. In DNA form, the CDR3 reads TGCAGTGCTAAAGGGACTAGCGGGAGGTCAACCGACAATGAGCAGTTCTTC.

This clonotype was observed at least ten times. The chain employs TRBV28 and TRBJ1-1; D may be TRBD1 (6 bases). The germline CDR1 and CDR2 sequences are MDHEN and SYDVKM. CDR3 length equals 14 residues. The germline V and J ends were trimmed by 2 bases and 6 bases, with 13 bases remaining between them. The CDR3 sequence: CASSLATGRPEAFF. The CDR3 DNA sequence: TGTGCCAGCAGTTTAGCAACAGGGAGGCCTGAAGCTTTCTTT.

This clonotype was seen many times. This sequence joins TRBV12-3 or TRBV12-4 and TRBJ2-1; D might be TRBD1 or TRBD2, each matching 7 bases. V lost 3 bases, J lost 4 bases, and 22 bases lay in between. This CDR3 comprises 18 residues. Here the CDR3 reads CASSFYLGGGDGYNEQFF. The CDR3, as DNA: TGTGCCAGCAGTTTTTATTTGGGAGGGGGCGATGGGTACAATGAGCAGTTCTTC.

This chain uses TRBV10-3 with TRBJ2-5; D might be TRBD2 (7 bases). This CDR3 is 13 amino acids long. V was cut by 11 bases and J by 5 bases, with 18 bases left in between. Germline CDR1 and CDR2: ENHRY and SYGVKD. The CDR3 spells CASSRGAVETQYF. CDR3 sequence (DNA): TGTGCCTCCAGCCGGGGGGCGGTTGAGACCCAGTACTTC.